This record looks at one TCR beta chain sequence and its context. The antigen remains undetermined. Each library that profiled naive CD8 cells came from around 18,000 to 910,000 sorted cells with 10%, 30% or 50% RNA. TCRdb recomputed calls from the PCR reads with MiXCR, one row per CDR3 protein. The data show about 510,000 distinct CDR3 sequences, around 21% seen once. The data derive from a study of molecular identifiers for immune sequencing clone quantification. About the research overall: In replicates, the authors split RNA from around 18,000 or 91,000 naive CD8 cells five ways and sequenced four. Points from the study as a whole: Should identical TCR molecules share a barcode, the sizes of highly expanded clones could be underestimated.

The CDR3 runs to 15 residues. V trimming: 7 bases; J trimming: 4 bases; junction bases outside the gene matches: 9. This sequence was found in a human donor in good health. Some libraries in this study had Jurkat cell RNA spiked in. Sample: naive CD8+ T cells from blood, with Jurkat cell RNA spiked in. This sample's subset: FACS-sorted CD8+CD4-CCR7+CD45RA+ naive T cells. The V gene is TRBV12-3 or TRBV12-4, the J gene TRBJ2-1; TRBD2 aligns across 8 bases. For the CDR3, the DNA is TGTGCCAGCAAGGTTAGCGGGGCGAGTTACAATGAGCAGTTCTTC. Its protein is CASKVSGASYNEQFF.